The sequence of this T cell receptor (beta chain) was determined in a study of T cell responses to AZD1222 COVID-19 vaccine. Study in general: Recipients boosted at about 4 weeks or about 12 weeks are pooled. Overall study findings and caveats: Repertoires were obtained solely post-peak T cell response. Close to half of all spike-specific TCRs reportedly target regions of the variants that are unmutated. Clonal diversity may have been underestimated in mostly white British donors.

As for this clone: The antigen is undetermined.

Germline V gene lookup returns CDR1 SGHNT and CDR2 YENEEA. The V end was cut by 4 bases, the J end by 2 bases, with 7 bases between. The CDR3 runs to 13 residues. TCRdb keeps only in-frame clones here, not all; method: immunoSEQ multiplex PCR. This table holds 120,000 to 150,000 clones, 88% found once. The chain uses TRBV11-3 and TRBJ2-3; D ambiguous. The receptor comes from an adult in good health. The specimen comprised peripheral blood, sampled on day 0 of AZD1222 vaccination. CDR3 nucleotides: TGTGCCAGCAGCTCTGGGCACACAGATACGCAGTATTTT. Protein sequence: CASSSGHTDTQYF. Together with reference TRBV11-3 and TRBJ2-3, the CDR3 gives the full variable domain: EAGVVQSPRYKIIEKKQPVAFWCNPISGHNTLYWYLQNLGQGPELLIRYENEEAVDDSQLPKDRFSAERLKGVDSTLKIQPAELGDSAVYLCASSSGHTDTQYFGPGTRLTVL.